This T cell receptor (beta chain) was recorded in a study of T cells in Graves' hyperthyroidism and ophthalmopathy. Study background: Peripheral blood specimens were obtained at initial diagnosis, prior to any treatment.

Uncontrolled infection, other autoimmune disease, pregnancy or lactation excluded patients. In this sample, this clonotype turned up many times. Its cognate antigen is unknown. General study findings and limits: Stable hyperthyroidism and ophthalmopathy were separated using 13 V-J signatures. Expanded thyroid clonotypes (above 0.001) were mostly also found in blood.

V dropped 0 bases and J dropped 2; count of bases not matched to a gene: 4. Looked up from germline, CDR1 is DFQATT and CDR2 is SNEGSKA (reference sequence). This CDR3 is built from 15 residues. Using RNA transcripts as the source, TCR beta CDR3 regions were amplified. The TCR CDR3 first-round RT-PCR relied on the HTBI primer set. Each CDR3 protein gets one entry after TCRdb re-called the multiplex PCR reads with MiXCR. The profile covers around 620,000 distinct CDR3 sequences, with approximately 15% appearing a single time and less than 9% taken by the ten largest. The chain uses TRBV20-1 and TRBJ1-5; 7 bases fit TRBD1. The clonotype comes from a woman between 18 and 30 years old with Graves' ophthalmopathy. The sample was blood. The CDR3 DNA reads TGCAGTGCTAGAGATCCTGACAGGGGCAATCAGCCCCAGCATTTT. Translation gives CSARDPDRGNQPQHF.